Shown below are 10 T cell receptor beta chains from a single sample sequenced in a study of shared clonotypes between healthy human individuals. Naive CD8 cells, CD45RO-negative and positively selected for CCR7, excluded terminally differentiated effector memory CD45RA+ cells. Some clones are missing from TCRdb's copy, which holds only in-frame ones; the method was immunoSEQ multiplex PCR. Among around 2.1 million clones, roughly 91% were seen once, and the ten largest hold under 2%. The sequenced material came from naive CD8+ T cells from PBMCs. All receptors derive from a man aged 18 to 30 in good health. Some clones in this sample may be carry-over from other donors' samples.

With respect to this clone: This sample also contains other DNA sequences that code for the same CDR3. The chain carries TRBV19 and TRBJ1-1; D remains ambiguous. This CDR3 is 11 amino acids long. Germline loops: CDR1 LNHDA, CDR2 SQIVND (reference sequence). V lost 5 bases and J lost 5, with 6 bases in between. The CDR3 here is CASSAGTEAFF. The CDR3 DNA reads TGTGCCAGTAGTGCAGGTACTGAAGCTTTCTTT.

In regard to this clone: Other DNA sequences in this sample translate to the same CDR3. The chain recombines TRBV6-5 with TRBJ2-7; 10 bases map to TRBD1. The germline gives CDR1 MNHEY, CDR2 SVGAGI. V lost 2 bases and J lost 3; bases outside the gene matches: 4. The CDR3 spans 15 residues. This CDR3 reads CASSYSRDRGYEQYF. In DNA, the CDR3 is TGTGCCAGCAGTTACAGTCGGGACAGGGGCTACGAGCAGTACTTC.

The sample holds a few counts of this clone. This chain links TRBV9 with TRBJ1-1; D ambiguous. Germline loops: CDR1 SGDLS, CDR2 YYNGEE. The V gene lost 1 base and the J gene lost 3 bases, with 7 bases spanning the gap. The CDR3 has 13 residues. The CDR3 nucleotides are TGTGCCAGCAGCGTACGTAGTGACACTGAAGCTTTCTTT. Translation gives CASSVRSDTEAFF.

This sequence joins TRBV15 and TRBJ1-2; 7 bases agree with TRBD1. V gave up 3 bases and J gave up 8 bases; unmatched junction bases: 18. CDR1 and CDR2 (germline): LNHNV, YYDKDF (reference sequence). The CDR3 sequence is 17 residues long. In nucleotides, the CDR3 is TGTGCCACCAGCAGGGGCGTAGACCTGAGGGGGCTTTGGGGCTACACCTTC. Translating it yields CATSRGVDLRGLWGYTF.

This chain uses TRBV11-2 with TRBJ2-1; D is unresolved. Germline V CDR1 and CDR2: SGHAT, FQNNGV. V gave up 3 bases and J gave up 5 bases, with 8 bases separating them. The CDR3 is 13 residues long. CDR3 bases: TGTGCCAGCAGCTTGCGTCGGGACAATGAGCAGTTCTTC. Encoded protein: CASSLRRDNEQFF. The full variable domain, in which reference TRBV11-2 and TRBJ2-1 provide the parts outside the CDR3, is EAGVAQSPRYKIIEKRQSVAFWCNPISGHATLYWYQQILGQGPKLLIQFQNNGVVDDSQLPKDRFSAERLKGVDSTLKIQPAKLEDSAVYLCASSLRRDNEQFFGPGTRLTVL.

This clone was seen just once. The rearrangement links TRBV15 to TRBJ2-7; 9 bases align to TRBD1. V shed 2 bases and J 6 bases; nucleotides not matched to a gene: 17. CDR3 length: 18 residues. CDR1 and CDR2 (germline): LNHNV, YYDKDF (reference sequence). CDR3: CATSRSPHETGGPLEQYF. The CDR3 nucleotides read TGTGCCACCAGCAGATCCCCCCATGAGACAGGGGGACCCCTCGAGCAGTACTTC.

The chain joins TRBV19 to TRBJ1-2, with a possible D match to TRBD1 (6 bases). Germline values: CDR1 LNHDA, CDR2 SQIVND (reference sequence). CDR3 length: 13 residues. Trimming took off 6 bases at V and 6 bases at J, with 14 bases between the two ends. The CDR3 sequence: CASRTGFRHGYTF. CDR3 nucleotides: TGTGCCAGTAGGACAGGTTTCCGTCATGGCTACACCTTC. The full variable domain, its missing parts supplied by reference TRBV19 and TRBJ1-2, is DGGITQSPKYLFRKEGQNVTLSCEQNLNHDAMYWYRQDPGQGLRLIYYSQIVNDFQKGDIAEGYSVSREKKESFPLTVTSAQKNPTAFYLCASRTGFRHGYTFGSGTRLTVV.

This chain connects TRBV7-2 to TRBJ1-1; D unresolved. CDR1 SGHTA and CDR2 FQGNSA come from the germline V gene. This CDR3 is 14 amino acids long. V was trimmed by 6 bases and J by 1 base, leaving 12 bases between them. The CDR3: CASRGMGSNTEAFF. The CDR3 region has the DNA TGTGCCAGCAGGGGTATGGGGTCGAACACTGAAGCTTTCTTT.

This clone has a handful of counts. The chain uses TRBV27 and TRBJ1-4; D unclear. Germline CDR1 reads MNHEY; CDR2 reads SMNVEV (reference sequence). The CDR3 has 16 residues. Trimming left V 4 bases short and J 0 bases short, with 12 bases between. Written as DNA, the CDR3 is TGTGCCAGCAGTTGGGAACCCACCACAACTAATGAAAAACTGTTTTTT. Protein product: CASSWEPTTTNEKLFF. The variable domain in full, completed from reference TRBV27 and TRBJ1-4, reads EAQVTQNPRYLITVTGKKLTVTCSQNMNHEYMSWYRQDPGLGLRQIYYSMNVEVTDKGDVPEGYKVSRKEKRNFPLILESPSPNQTSLYFCASSWEPTTTNEKLFFGSGTQLSVL.

V gene TRBV4-1 combines with J gene TRBJ2-7; D gene ambiguous. The CDR3 consists of 14 residues. Trimming pared 1 base from V and 1 base from J, leaving 8 bases between. Per the germline V gene, CDR1 is MGHRA and CDR2 is YSYEKL. The CDR3 sequence: CASSQVSESYEQYF. The CDR3 bases are TGCGCCAGCAGCCAAGTTTCGGAGTCCTACGAGCAGTACTTC.